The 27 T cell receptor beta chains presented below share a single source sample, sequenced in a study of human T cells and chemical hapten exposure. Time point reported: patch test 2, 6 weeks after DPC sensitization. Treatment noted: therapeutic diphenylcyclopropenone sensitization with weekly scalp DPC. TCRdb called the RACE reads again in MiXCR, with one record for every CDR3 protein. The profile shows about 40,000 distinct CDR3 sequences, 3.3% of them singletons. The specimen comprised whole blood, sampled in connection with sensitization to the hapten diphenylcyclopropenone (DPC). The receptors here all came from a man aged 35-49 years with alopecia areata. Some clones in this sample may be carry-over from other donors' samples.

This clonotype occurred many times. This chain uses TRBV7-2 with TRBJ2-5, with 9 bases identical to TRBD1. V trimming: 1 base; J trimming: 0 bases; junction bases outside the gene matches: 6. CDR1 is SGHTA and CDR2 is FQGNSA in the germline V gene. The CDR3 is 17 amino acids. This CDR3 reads CASSLGDRARYQETQYF. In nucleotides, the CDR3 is TGTGCCAGCAGCTTAGGGGACAGGGCCAGGTACCAAGAGACCCAGTACTTC. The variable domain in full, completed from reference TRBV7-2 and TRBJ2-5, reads GAGVSQSPSNKVTEKGKDVELRCDPISGHTALYWYRQSLGQGLEFLIYFQGNSAPDKSGLPSDRFSAERTGGSVSTLTIQRTQQEDSAVYLCASSLGDRARYQETQYFGPGTRLLVL.

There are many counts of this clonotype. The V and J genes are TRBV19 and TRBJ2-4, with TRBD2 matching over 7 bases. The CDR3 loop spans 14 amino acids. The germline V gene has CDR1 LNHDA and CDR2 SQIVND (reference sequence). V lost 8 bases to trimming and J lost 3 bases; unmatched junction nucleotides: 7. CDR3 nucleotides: TGTGCCAGTGCGCTGGGGACTAACAAAAACATTCAGTACTTC. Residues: CASALGTNKNIQYF.

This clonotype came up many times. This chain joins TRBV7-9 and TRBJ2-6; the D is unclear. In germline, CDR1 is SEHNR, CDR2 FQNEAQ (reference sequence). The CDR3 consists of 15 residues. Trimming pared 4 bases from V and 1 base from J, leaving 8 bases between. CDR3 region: CASSYAQSGANVLTF. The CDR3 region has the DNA TGTGCCAGCAGCTATGCTCAGTCTGGGGCCAACGTCCTGACTTTC. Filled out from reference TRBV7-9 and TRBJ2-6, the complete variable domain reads DTGVSQNPRHKITKRGQNVTFRCDPISEHNRLYWYRQTLGQGPEFLTYFQNEAQLEKSRLLSDRFSAERPKGSFSTLEIQRTEQGDSAMYLCASSYAQSGANVLTFGAGSRLTVL.

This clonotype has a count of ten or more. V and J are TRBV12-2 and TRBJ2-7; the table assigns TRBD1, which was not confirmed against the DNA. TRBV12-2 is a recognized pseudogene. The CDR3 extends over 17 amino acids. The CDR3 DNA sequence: TGTGCAAGTCGCGGGGGAAGCGCCCAGAGCTCCTCCTACGAGCAGTACTTC. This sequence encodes CASRGGSAQSSSYEQYF.

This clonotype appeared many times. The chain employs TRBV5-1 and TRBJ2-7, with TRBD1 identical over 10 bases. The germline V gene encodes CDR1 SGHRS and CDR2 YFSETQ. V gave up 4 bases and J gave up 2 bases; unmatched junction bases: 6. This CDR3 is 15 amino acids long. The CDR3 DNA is TGCGCCAGCAGCCCAGGGACAGGGGTGCCCTACGAGCAGTACTTC. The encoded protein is CASSPGTGVPYEQYF.

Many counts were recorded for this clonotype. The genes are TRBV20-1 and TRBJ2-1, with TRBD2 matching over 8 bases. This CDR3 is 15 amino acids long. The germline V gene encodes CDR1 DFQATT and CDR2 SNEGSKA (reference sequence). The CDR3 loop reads CRGVEVTSGYNEQFF. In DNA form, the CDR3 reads TGCAGGGGGGTAGAGGTCACTAGCGGCTACAATGAGCAGTTCTTC.

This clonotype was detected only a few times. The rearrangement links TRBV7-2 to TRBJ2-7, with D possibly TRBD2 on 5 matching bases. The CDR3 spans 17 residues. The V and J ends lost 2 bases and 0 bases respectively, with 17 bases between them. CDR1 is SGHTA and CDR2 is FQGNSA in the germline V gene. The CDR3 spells CASSLSSLGVISYEQYF. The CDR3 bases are TGTGCCAGCAGCTTAAGTAGTCTGGGAGTAATCTCCTACGAGCAGTACTTC.

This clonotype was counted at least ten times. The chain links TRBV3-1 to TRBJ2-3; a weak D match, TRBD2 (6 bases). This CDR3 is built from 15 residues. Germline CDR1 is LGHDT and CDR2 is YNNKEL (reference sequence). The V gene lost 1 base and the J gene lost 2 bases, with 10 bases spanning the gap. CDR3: CASSQGTTDTDTQYF. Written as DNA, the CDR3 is TGTGCCAGCAGCCAAGGGACTACAGACACAGATACGCAGTATTTT.

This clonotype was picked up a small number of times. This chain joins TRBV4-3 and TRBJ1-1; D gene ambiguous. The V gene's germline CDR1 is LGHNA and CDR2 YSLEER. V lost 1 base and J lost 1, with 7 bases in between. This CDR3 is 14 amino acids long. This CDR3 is CASSQVRTNTEAFF. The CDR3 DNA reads TGCGCCAGCAGCCAAGTGCGGACGAACACTGAAGCTTTCTTT.

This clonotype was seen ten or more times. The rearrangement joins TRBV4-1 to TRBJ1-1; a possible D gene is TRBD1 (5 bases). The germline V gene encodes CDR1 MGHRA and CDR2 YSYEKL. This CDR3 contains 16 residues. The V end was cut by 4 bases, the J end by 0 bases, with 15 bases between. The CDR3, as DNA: TGCGCCAGCAGCCGAGACCGACAGAGAGTGAACACTGAAGCTTTCTTT. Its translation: CASSRDRQRVNTEAFF.

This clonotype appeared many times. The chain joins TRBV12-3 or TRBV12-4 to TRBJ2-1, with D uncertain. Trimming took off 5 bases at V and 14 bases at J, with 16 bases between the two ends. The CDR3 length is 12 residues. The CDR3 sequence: CASSRLGPLEFF. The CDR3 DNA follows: TGTGCCAGCAGTCGATTAGGGCCGTTGGAGTTCTTC.

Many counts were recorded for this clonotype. The CDR3 bases are TGTGCCAGCACGCAACAAGGGGAGCAGTACTTC. This translates into CASTQQGEQYF. The chain employs TRBV3-1 and TRBJ2-7; no reliable D call. The CDR3 length is 11 residues. The V gene lost 7 bases and the J gene lost 7 bases, with 11 bases spanning the gap. Germline-derived CDR1 and CDR2 are LGHDT and YNNKEL (reference sequence).

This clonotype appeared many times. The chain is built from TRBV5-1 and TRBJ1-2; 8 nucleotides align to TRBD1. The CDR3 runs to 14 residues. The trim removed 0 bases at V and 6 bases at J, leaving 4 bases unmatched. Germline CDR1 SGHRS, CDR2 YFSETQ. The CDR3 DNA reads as TGCGCCAGCAGCTTGGCCACGACAGGGGATGGCTACACCTTC. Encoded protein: CASSLATTGDGYTF.

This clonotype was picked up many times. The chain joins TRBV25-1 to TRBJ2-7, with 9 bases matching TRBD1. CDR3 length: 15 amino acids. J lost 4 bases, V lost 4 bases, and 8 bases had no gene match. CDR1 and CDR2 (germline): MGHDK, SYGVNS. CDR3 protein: CASSGGTGRYYEQYF. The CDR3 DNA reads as TGTGCCAGCAGTGGCGGGACAGGGAGGTATTACGAGCAGTACTTC.

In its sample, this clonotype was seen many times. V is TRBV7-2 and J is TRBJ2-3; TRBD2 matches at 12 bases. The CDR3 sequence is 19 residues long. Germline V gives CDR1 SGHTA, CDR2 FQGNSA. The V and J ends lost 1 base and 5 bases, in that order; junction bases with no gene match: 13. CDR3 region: CASSLDGVPSGRAEDTQYF. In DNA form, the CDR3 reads TGTGCCAGCAGCTTAGATGGGGTTCCTAGCGGGAGGGCTGAAGATACGCAGTATTTT.

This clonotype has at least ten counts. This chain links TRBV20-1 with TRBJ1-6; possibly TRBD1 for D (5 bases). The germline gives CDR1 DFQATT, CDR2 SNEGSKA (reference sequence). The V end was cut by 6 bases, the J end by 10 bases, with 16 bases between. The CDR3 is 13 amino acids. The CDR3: CSANWGVGSPLHF. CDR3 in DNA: TGCAGTGCCAACTGGGGGGTCGGGTCACCCCTCCACTTT.

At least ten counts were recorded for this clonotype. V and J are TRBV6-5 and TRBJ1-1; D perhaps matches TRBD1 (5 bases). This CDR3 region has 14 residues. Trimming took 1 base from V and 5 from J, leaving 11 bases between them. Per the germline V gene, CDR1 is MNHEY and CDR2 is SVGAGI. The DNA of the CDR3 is TGTGCCAGCAGTTACTTCAGGGAGGCAACTGAAGCTTTCTTT. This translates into CASSYFREATEAFF.

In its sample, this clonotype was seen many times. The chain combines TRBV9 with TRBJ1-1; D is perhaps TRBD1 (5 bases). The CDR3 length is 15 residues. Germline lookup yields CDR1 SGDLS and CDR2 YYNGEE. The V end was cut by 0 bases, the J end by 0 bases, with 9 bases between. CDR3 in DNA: TGTGCCAGCAGCGTAGGGGGCAGCTTGAACACTGAAGCTTTCTTT. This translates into CASSVGGSLNTEAFF.

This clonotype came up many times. This CDR3 is CSAREGALRNIQYF. The CDR3 nucleotides are TGCAGTGCTAGAGAGGGGGCGCTCAGGAACATTCAGTACTTC. The J gene is TRBJ2-4, the V gene TRBV20-1; tentative D call: TRBD1 (6 bases). Looked up from germline, CDR1 is DFQATT and CDR2 is SNEGSKA (reference sequence). V lost 0 bases and J 7 bases, leaving 13 bases between the germline ends. The CDR3 runs 14 residues.

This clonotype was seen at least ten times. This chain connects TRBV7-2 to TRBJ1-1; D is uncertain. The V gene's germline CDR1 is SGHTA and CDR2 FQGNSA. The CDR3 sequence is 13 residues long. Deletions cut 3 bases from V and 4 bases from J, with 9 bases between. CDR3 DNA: TGTGCCAGCAGCTTGGGGAGGGCCACTGAAGCTTTCTTT. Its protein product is CASSLGRATEAFF.

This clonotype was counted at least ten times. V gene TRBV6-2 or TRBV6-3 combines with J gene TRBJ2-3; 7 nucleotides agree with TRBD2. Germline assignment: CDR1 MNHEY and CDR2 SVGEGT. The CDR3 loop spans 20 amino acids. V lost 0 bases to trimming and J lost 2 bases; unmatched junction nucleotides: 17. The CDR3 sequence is CASSYSPLWGRELNTDTQYF. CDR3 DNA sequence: TGTGCCAGCAGTTACTCGCCCCTTTGGGGGAGGGAGCTCAACACAGATACGCAGTATTTT.

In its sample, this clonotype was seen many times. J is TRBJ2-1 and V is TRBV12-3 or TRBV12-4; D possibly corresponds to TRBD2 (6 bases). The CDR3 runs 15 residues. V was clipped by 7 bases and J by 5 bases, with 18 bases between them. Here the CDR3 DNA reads TGTGCCAGCACCAATACCGGGACTTTAAACAATGAGCAGTTCTTC. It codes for CASTNTGTLNNEQFF.

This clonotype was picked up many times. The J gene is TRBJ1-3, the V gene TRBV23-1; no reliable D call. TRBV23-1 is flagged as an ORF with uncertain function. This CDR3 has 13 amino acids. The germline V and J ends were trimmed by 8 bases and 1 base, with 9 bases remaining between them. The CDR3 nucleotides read TGCGCCAGCGCGGCGGGGTCTGGAAACACCATATATTTT. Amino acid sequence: CASAAGSGNTIYF.

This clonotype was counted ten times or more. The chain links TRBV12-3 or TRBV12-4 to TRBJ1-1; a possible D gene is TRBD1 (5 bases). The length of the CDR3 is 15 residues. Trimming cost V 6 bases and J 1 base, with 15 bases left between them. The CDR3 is CASSPGHGQNTEAFF. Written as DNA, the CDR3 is TGTGCCAGCAGCCCAGGACACGGCCAGAACACTGAAGCTTTCTTT.

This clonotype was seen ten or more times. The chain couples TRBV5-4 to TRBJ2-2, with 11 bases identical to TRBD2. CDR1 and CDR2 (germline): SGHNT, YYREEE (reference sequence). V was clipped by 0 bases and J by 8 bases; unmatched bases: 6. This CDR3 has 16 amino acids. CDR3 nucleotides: TGTGCCAGCAGCTTGGGACTAGCGGGAACCTATGGGGAGCTGTTTTTT. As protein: CASSLGLAGTYGELFF.

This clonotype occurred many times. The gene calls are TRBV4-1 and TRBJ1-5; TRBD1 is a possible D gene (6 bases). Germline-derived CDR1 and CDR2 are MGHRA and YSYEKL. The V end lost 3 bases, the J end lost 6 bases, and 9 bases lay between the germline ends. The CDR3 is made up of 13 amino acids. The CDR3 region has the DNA TGCGCCAGCAGCCAGGGGGCCGGTCAGCCCCAGCATTTT. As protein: CASSQGAGQPQHF.

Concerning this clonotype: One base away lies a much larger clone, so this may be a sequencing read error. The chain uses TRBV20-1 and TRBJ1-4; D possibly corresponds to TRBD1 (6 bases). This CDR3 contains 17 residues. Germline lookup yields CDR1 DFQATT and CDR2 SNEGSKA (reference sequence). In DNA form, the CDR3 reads TGCAGTGCTAGAGCCTGGGGGCCCGTTGCAACTAATGAAAAACTGCTTTTT. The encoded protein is CSARAWGPVATNEKLLF.